This is a list of T cell receptor beta chains from one sample in a study of shared clonotypes between healthy human individuals. Generated by immunoSEQ multiplex PCR, the TCRdb table keeps only in-frame clones and is missing some. The sample contains about 92,000 clones, around 68% of which appear only once. Sequenced: memory CD8+ T cells sorted from blood. Source of these receptors: a man aged 25-45 years in good health. The CDR3 runs from the conserved cysteine through the conserved F or W. D genes are given only for firm matches. The size entry is marked missing in some rows and otherwise reads once, few, many or a size class.

V gene	D gene	clone size	J gene	CDR3 protein	CDR3 DNA
TRBV7-9	.	.	TRBJ2-2	CASSLARTQSAGELFF	TGTGCCAGCAGCTTAGCCCGGACCCAGAGTGCCGGGGAGCTGTTTTTT
TRBV9	.	few	TRBJ2-2	CASGDRLDTNTGELFF	TGTGCCAGCGGGGACCGACTCGATACGAACACCGGGGAGCTGTTTTTT
TRBV19	TRBD1	.	TRBJ2-7	CASSSGQGYYEQYF	TGTGCCAGTAGCTCGGGACAGGGCTACTACGAGCAGTACTTC
TRBV14	.	.	TRBJ2-1	CASSQDYTGLDRNEQFF	TGTGCCAGCAGCCAGGATTATACCGGGCTAGACCGAAATGAGCAGTTCTTC
TRBV7-2	TRBD1	once	TRBJ1-4	CASSFTGQTNEKLFF	TGTGCCAGCAGCTTTACGGGACAGACCAATGAAAAACTGTTTTTT
TRBV6-1	TRBD2	.	TRBJ2-1	CASSEADGLAGYNEQFF	TGTGCCAGCAGTGAAGCTGACGGACTAGCGGGATACAATGAGCAGTTCTTC
TRBV11-2	TRBD1	.	TRBJ2-4	CASSSGQPAKNIQYF	TGTGCCAGCAGCTCGGGACAGCCGGCCAAAAACATTCAGTACTTC
TRBV7-9	TRBD2	.	TRBJ2-1	CASSLALSGSYNEQFF	TGTGCCAGCAGCTTAGCGCTGAGCGGGAGTTACAATGAGCAGTTCTTC
TRBV29-1	.	.	TRBJ2-2	CSVRTGPMNTGELFF	TGCAGCGTCCGTACGGGGCCAATGAACACCGGGGAGCTGTTTTTT
TRBV18	.	.	TRBJ1-1	CASSQTTDTNTEAFF	TGTGCCAGCTCACAAACGACAGACACCAACACTGAAGCTTTCTTT
TRBV29-1	.	.	TRBJ1-2	CSVSVETRYGYTF	TGCAGCGTGTCCGTGGAGACGCGTTATGGCTACACCTTC
TRBV6-1	.	.	TRBJ2-1	CASSEGGDYSSYNEQFF	TGTGCCAGCAGTGAAGGAGGAGACTATAGCTCCTACAATGAGCAGTTCTTC
TRBV25-1	TRBD1	.	TRBJ2-2	CASSVPGGNTGELFF	TGTGCCAGCAGTGTCCCAGGGGGGAACACCGGGGAGCTGTTTTTT
TRBV5-4	.	.	TRBJ2-5	CASSVGAGDQETQYF	TGTGCCAGCAGCGTTGGGGCAGGAGACCAAGAGACCCAGTACTTC
TRBV14	.	few	TRBJ2-1	CASSPIGTIYNEQFF	TGTGCCAGCAGCCCAATCGGGACCATCTACAATGAGCAGTTCTTC
TRBV4-3	.	.	TRBJ1-1	CASSSGRGRFGNTEAFF	TGCGCCAGCAGCTCTGGGCGAGGGCGCTTCGGGAACACTGAAGCTTTCTTT
TRBV5-5	.	few	TRBJ1-3	CASSTADTSSGNTIYF	TGTGCCAGCAGCACGGCAGACACATCCTCTGGAAACACCATATATTTT
TRBV7-9	TRBD1	.	TRBJ2-1	CASSERDRESEEQFF	TGTGCCAGCAGCGAACGGGACAGGGAATCGGAAGAGCAGTTCTTC
TRBV6-5	.	.	TRBJ1-2	CASSYVAGRGYTF	TGTGCCAGCAGTTACGTCGCGGGTCGAGGCTACACCTTC
TRBV9	.	.	TRBJ2-7	CASTHRLFTSYEQYF	TGTGCCAGCACCCACCGACTTTTCACTTCCTACGAGCAGTACTTC
TRBV5-1	TRBD1	.	TRBJ1-1	CASSRRDRGNTEAFF	TGCGCCAGCAGCAGGCGGGACAGGGGAAACACTGAAGCTTTCTTT
TRBV6-1	.	many	TRBJ2-7	CASSEHYEQYF	TGTGCCAGCAGTGAGCACTACGAGCAGTACTTC
TRBV14	.	many	TRBJ1-1	CASSQDRHADTEAFF	TGTGCCAGCAGCCAAGATCGGCATGCGGACACTGAAGCTTTCTTT
TRBV2	TRBD2	.	TRBJ2-5	CASSESTSGRGETQYF	TGTGCCAGCAGTGAGTCGACTAGCGGGAGAGGGGAGACCCAGTACTTC
TRBV7-9	.	.	TRBJ2-7	CASSFPSSTPSYEQYF	TGTGCCAGCAGCTTTCCGAGCTCAACCCCATCCTACGAGCAGTACTTC